This T cell receptor beta chain emerged from a study of blood T cell repertoires in COVID-19. At the level of the study: Acute and convalescent COVID-19 specimens originated in the United States, Italy and Spain. T cells, B-cell-depleted T cells, or PBMCs supplied cDNA or gDNA.

Germline CDR1 is LGHNA and CDR2 is YNFKEQ. CDR3 length: 15 amino acids. J lost 2 bases, V lost 4 bases, and 5 bases had no gene match. As originally analysed: How many nucleated cells were present was estimated from reference gene primer amplification. Generated by immunoSEQ multiplex PCR, the TCRdb table keeps only in-frame clones and is missing some. That table furnishes V, J and clone size, whereas the DNA furnished D and trimming. The sample consists of some 150,000 clones, under 95% of them appearing once. Sequencing input: peripheral blood. The clonotype was recovered from a man between 50 and 59 years old with acute or convalescent COVID-19. The V gene is TRBV4-2, the J gene TRBJ1-2; 9 bases are shared with TRBD1. CDR3 residues: CASSPTGGENYGYTF. CDR3 DNA: TGTGCCAGCAGCCCGACAGGGGGGGAGAACTATGGCTACACCTTC.